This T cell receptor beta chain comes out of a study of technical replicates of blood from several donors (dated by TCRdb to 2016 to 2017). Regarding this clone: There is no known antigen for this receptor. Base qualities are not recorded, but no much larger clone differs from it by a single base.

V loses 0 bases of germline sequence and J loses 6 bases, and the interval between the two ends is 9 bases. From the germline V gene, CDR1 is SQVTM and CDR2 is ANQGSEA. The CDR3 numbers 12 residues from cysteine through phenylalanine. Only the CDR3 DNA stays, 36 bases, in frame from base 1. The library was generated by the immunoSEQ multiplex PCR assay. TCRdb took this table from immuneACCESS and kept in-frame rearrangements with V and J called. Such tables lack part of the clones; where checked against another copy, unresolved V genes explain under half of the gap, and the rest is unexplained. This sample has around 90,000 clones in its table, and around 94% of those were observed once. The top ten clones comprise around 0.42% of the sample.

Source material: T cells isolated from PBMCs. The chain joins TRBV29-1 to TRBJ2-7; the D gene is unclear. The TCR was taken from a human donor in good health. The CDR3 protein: CSVEEAGAEQYF. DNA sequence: TGCAGCGTTGAAGAAGCCGGAGCCGAGCAGTACTTC.